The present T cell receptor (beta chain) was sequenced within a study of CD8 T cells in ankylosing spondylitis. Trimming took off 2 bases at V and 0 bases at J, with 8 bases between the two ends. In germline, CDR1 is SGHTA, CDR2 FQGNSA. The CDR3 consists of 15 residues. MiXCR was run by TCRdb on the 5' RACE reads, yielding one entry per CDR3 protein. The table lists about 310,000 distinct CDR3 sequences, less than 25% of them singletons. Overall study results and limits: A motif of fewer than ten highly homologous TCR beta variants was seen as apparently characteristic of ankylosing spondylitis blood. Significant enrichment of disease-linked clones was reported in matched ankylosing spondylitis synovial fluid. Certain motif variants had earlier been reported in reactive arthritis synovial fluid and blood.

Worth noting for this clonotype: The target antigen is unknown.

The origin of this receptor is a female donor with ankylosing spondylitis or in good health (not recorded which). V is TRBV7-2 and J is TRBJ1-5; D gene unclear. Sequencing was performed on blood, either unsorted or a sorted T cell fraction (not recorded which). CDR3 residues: CASSLTQYSNQPQHF. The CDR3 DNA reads TGTGCCAGCAGCTTAACCCAGTATAGCAATCAGCCCCAGCATTTT.